Reported below is one T cell receptor (beta chain). The antigen remains unidentified. The sample comes from a study of cytomegalovirus exposure and HLA in healthy donors. Study-level points and caveats: CMV serostatus alone was available as immune exposure information.

60 Vbeta and 13 Jbeta primers were used in PCR. How the authors handled the data: Around 83 million unique TCR beta chains, 10 million to 14 million shared, were counted in a later analysis. Sequencing was performed with immunoSEQ multiplex PCR; in TCRdb, only in-frame clones are kept and a portion is missing. V and J calls and clone size come straight from that table; D and trimming were deduced from the DNA. In the table there are approximately 140,000 clones, just under 65% of which are singletons. The source of this sequence is a woman in her fifties or sixties in good health and CMV-seropositive. The sample taken for sequencing was PBMCs.

The CDR3 nucleotides read TGTGCCAGCATGGGGGGTAATTCGCCCCAGCATTTT. This gives the protein CASMGGNSPQHF. The rearrangement uses TRBV28 and TRBJ1-5; TRBD1 might be the D (5 bases). V lost 7 bases to trimming and J lost 9 bases, with 13 bases between them. The germline V gene encodes CDR1 MDHEN and CDR2 SYDVKM. The CDR3 sequence is 12 residues long.